In its sample, the clone carrying this T cell receptor (beta chain) was seen many times. Its antigen is not identified. TCRdb fed the 5' RACE reads into MiXCR, producing one record per CDR3 protein. The top ten clones hold 35% to 45% of a sample with some 54,000 distinct CDR3 sequences, less than 9% of them seen once. The CDR3 is 16 amino acids. J was trimmed by 2 bases and V by 4 bases; bases with no gene match: 5. Germline assignment: CDR1 SGHRS and CDR2 YFSETQ. These data are taken from a study of spatial heterogeneity in lung cancer. Looking at the study overall: Available follow-up PBMC samples were sequenced, at a median of approximately two years post-resection. The average count in raw reads for each unique TCR and UMI combination exceeded eight appearances.

The time point is: blood at routine non-recurrence follow-up after resection. Whole RNA obtained from tumor, nontumor lung or frozen PBMC underwent sequencing without sorting. Study-wide findings and caveats: TCRs found ubiquitously expanded in tumor appeared in blood more at resection than at follow-up.

The TCR sequence derives from a female donor with early-stage non-small cell lung cancer. This chain links TRBV5-1 with TRBJ2-3, with 12 bases lining up with TRBD2. Source: PBMCs, taken at follow-up. The CDR3 DNA reads TGCGCCAGCAGCACAGGGACTAGCGGGTACACAGATACGCAGTATTTT. Translated: CASSTGTSGYTDTQYF.